This TCR beta chain was sequenced in a study of graft-versus-host responses after intestinal transplantation. Per germline, CDR1 SGHDN and CDR2 FVKESK. Deletions cut 4 bases from V and 10 bases from J, with 14 bases between. The CDR3 is made up of 13 amino acids. Data came from immunoSEQ multiplex PCR; TCRdb stores just in-frame clones and leaves some out. The profile covers about 9,500 clones, with roughly 27% appearing a single time and about 3.3% taken by the ten largest. This specimen consisted of alloreactive CD4+ T cells from a mixed lymphocyte reaction culture, obtained before intestinal transplant. Specified subset: CFSE-low proliferating T cells sorted from approximately six-day pre-transplant mixed lymphocyte reaction (GvH or HvG direction). The chain links TRBV14 to TRBJ2-1, with D possibly TRBD1 on 5 matching bases. The sequence was collected from a human patient who received an intestinal transplant. In DNA form, the CDR3 reads TGTGCCAGCAGCCCTATAGGGGTTGACGAGCAGTTCTTC. Amino acids: CASSPIGVDEQFF.